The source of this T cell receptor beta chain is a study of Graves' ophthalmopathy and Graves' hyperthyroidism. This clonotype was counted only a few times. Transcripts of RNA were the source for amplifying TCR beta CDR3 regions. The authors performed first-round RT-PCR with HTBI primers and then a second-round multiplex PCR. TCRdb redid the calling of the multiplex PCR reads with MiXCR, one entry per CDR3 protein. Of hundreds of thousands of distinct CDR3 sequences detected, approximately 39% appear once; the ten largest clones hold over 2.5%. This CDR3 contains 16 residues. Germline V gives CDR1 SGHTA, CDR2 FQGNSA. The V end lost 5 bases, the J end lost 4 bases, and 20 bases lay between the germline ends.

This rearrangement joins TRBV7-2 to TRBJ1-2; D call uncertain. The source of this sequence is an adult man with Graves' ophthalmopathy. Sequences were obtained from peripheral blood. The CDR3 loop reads CASSPLIPEIIYGYTF. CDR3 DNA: TGTGCCAGCAGCCCCCTAATTCCCGAGATTATCTATGGCTACACCTTC.